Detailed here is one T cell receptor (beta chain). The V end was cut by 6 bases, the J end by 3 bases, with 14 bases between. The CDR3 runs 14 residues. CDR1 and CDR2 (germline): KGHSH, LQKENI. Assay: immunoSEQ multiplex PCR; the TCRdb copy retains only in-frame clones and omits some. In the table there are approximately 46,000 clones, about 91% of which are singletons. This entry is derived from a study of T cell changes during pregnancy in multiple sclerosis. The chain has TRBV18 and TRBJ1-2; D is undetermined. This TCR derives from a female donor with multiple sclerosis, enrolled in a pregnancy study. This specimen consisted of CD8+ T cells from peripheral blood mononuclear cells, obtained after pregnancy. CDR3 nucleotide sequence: TGTGCCAGCTCCCTGGTAGGAGGGTACTATGGCTACACCTTC. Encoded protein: CASSLVGGYYGYTF.